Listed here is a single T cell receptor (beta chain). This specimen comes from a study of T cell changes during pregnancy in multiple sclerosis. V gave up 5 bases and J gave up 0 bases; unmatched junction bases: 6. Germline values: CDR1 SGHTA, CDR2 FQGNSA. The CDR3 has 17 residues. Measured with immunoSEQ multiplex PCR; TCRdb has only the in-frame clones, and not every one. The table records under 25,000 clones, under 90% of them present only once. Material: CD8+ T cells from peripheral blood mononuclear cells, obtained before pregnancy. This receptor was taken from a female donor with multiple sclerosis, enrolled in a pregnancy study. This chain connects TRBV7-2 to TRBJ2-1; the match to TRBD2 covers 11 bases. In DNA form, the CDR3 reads TGTGCCAGCAGCCTGCTAGCGGGAGGTAGCTCCTACAATGAGCAGTTCTTC. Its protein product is CASSLLAGGSSYNEQFF.